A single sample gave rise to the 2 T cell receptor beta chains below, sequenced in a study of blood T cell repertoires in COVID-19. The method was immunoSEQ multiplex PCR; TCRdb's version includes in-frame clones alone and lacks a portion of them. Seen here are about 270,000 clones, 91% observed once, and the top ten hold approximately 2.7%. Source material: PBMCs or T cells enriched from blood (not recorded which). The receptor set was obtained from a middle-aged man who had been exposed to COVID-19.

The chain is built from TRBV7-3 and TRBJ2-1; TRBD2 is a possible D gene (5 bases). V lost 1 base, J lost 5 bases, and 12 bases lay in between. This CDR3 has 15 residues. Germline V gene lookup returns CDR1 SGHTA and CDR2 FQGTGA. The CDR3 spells CASSLSSGEHNEQFF. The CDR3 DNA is TGTGCCAGCAGCTTAAGCAGCGGTGAACACAATGAGCAGTTCTTC. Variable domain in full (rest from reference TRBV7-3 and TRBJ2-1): GAGVSQTPSNKVTEKGKYVELRCDPISGHTALYWYRQSLGQGPEFLIYFQGTGAADDSGLPNDRFFAVRPEGSVSTLKIQRTERGDSAVYLCASSLSSGEHNEQFFGPGTRLTVL.

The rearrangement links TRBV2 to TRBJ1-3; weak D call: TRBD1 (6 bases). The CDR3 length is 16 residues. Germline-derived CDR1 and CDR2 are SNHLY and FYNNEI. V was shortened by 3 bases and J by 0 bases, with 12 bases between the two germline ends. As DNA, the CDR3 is TGTGCCAGCAGTGAGTACAGGGTCCACTCTGGAAACACCATATATTTT. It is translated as CASSEYRVHSGNTIYF.